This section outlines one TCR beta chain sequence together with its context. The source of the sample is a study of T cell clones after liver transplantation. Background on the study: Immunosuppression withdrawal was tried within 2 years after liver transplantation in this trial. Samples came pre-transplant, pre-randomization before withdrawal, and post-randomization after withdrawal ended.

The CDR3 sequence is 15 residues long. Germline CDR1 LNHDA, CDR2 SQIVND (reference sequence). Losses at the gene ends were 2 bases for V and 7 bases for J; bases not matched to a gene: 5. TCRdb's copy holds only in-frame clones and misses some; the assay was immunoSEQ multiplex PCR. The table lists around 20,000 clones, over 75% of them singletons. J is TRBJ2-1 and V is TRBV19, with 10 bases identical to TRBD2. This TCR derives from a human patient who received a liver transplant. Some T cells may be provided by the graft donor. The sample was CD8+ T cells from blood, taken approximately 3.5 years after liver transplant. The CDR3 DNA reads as TGTGCCAGTAGTATACTAGCGGGAGCGGATAATGAGCAGTTCTTC. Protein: CASSILAGADNEQFF.